This passage covers 9 T cell receptor beta chains from one sample sequenced in a study of early T cells in non-severe SARS-CoV-2 infection. TCRdb re-called the 5' RACE reads with MiXCR, one entry per CDR3 protein. The data show around 70,000 distinct CDR3 sequences, 9.1% seen once. The sequenced sample consisted of whole blood. These receptor sequences come from an adult who was a healthcare worker with PCR-confirmed SARS-CoV-2 infection or an uninfected control (not recorded which).

Only a few counts were recorded for this clonotype. A read error may account for a junction end that differs from germline. The V and J genes are TRBV12-3 or TRBV12-4 and TRBJ2-2, with 9 positions matching TRBD2. The CDR3 runs 16 residues. CDR3 loop: CAGSSYSGSGAGELFF. In DNA form, the CDR3 reads TGTGCCGGCAGTTCCTATAGCGGGAGTGGCGCCGGGGAGCTGTTTTTT.

This clonotype was found a few times. The V and J genes are TRBV20-1 and TRBJ2-5; D possibly matches TRBD1 or TRBD2 (6 bases each). The germline V gene has CDR1 DFQATT and CDR2 SNEGSKA (reference sequence). V lost 0 bases and J lost 0, with 8 bases in between. The CDR3 length is 14 residues. The CDR3 reads CSARDRGDQETQYF. The CDR3 DNA is TGCAGTGCTAGAGATAGGGGGGACCAAGAGACCCAGTACTTC.

The J gene is TRBJ2-2, the V gene TRBV12-3 or TRBV12-4, with no clear D. This CDR3 region has 14 residues. Trimming cost V 5 bases and J 1 base, with 8 bases left between them. The CDR3 spells CASSPDGNTGELFF. CDR3 coding DNA: TGTGCCAGCAGTCCGGACGGGAACACCGGGGAGCTGTTTTTT.

This clonotype was seen a few times. This chain uses TRBV11-2 with TRBJ2-7; 11 nucleotides agree with TRBD2. Germline V gives CDR1 SGHAT, CDR2 FQNNGV. After removal of 1 base from V and 6 bases from J, the junction contained 5 bases not matched to a gene. CDR3 size: 15 residues. The chain's CDR3 is CASSLAGTSGSEQYF. The CDR3 DNA reads as TGTGCCAGCAGCTTAGCCGGGACTAGCGGAAGCGAGCAGTACTTC. Looking up the rest from reference TRBV11-2 and TRBJ2-7 gives the full variable domain: EAGVAQSPRYKIIEKRQSVAFWCNPISGHATLYWYQQILGQGPKLLIQFQNNGVVDDSQLPKDRFSAERLKGVDSTLKIQPAKLEDSAVYLCASSLAGTSGSEQYFGPGTRLTVT.

This clonotype appeared many times. V usage is TRBV20-1 and J usage is TRBJ2-7; 10 bases agree with TRBD2. CDR3 length: 16 residues. Per germline, CDR1 DFQATT and CDR2 SNEGSKA (reference sequence). The V and J ends lost 0 bases and 1 base, in that order; junction bases with no gene match: 6. CDR3 sequence: CSARDGRTSGSYEQYF. DNA of the CDR3: TGCAGTGCTAGAGATGGAAGGACTAGCGGTTCCTACGAGCAGTACTTC.

The sample holds a few counts of this clonotype. The chain joins TRBV28 to TRBJ2-3; 7 nucleotides line up with TRBD1. The CDR3 is 13 amino acids. Trimming at V came to 6 bases and at J to 3 bases, leaving 3 bases not matched to a gene. Germline V gene data show CDR1 as MDHEN and CDR2 as SYDVKM. This chain's CDR3 is CASSRRGTDTQYF. As DNA, the CDR3 is TGTGCCAGCAGCCGCAGGGGGACAGATACGCAGTATTTT. The full variable domain, with the rest looked up from reference TRBV28 and TRBJ2-3, is DVKVTQSSRYLVKRTGEKVFLECVQDMDHENMFWYRQDPGLGLRLIYFSYDVKMKEKGDIPEGYSVSREKKERFSLILESASTNQTSMYLCASSRRGTDTQYFGPGTRLTVL.

This clonotype was seen only a few times. CDR3 in amino acids: CASSLPPTSYEQYF. In DNA, the CDR3 is TGTGCCAGCAGCTTACCCCCTACTAGCTACGAGCAGTACTTC. This rearrangement joins TRBV7-9 to TRBJ2-7, with D maybe TRBD2 (5 bases). The V gene lost 2 bases and the J gene lost 3 bases, with 11 bases spanning the gap. This CDR3 contains 14 residues. Germline values: CDR1 SEHNR, CDR2 FQNEAQ (reference sequence).

This clonotype has a handful of counts. This sequence joins TRBV7-9 and TRBJ2-7; D possibly uses TRBD1 or TRBD2 (5 bases each). The germline V gene has CDR1 SEHNR and CDR2 FQNEAQ (reference sequence). Trimming took off 3 bases at V and 4 bases at J, with 16 bases between the two ends. The CDR3 is 15 amino acids. The CDR3 DNA sequence: TGTGCCAGCAGCTTCGCCGGGGCGATTGGGTACGAGCAGTACTTC. Amino acids: CASSFAGAIGYEQYF. The entire variable domain, with the rest obtained from reference TRBV7-9 and TRBJ2-7, is as follows: DTGVSQNPRHKITKRGQNVTFRCDPISEHNRLYWYRQTLGQGPEFLTYFQNEAQLEKSRLLSDRFSAERPKGSFSTLEIQRTEQGDSAMYLCASSFAGAIGYEQYFGPGTRLTVT.

The V and J genes are TRBV20-1 and TRBJ2-1; 7 bases are a match to TRBD1. The germline V gene encodes CDR1 DFQATT and CDR2 SNEGSKA (reference sequence). Trimming removed 6 bases from V and 5 bases from J; junction bases left unmatched: 1. This CDR3 is built from 11 residues. This CDR3 reads CSAQGDNEQFF. CDR3 DNA: TGCAGTGCCCAGGGGGACAATGAGCAGTTCTTC.